The clone carrying this T cell receptor beta chain was picked up one time. Its cognate antigen is unknown. Hyperthyroidism qualified as stable when ophthalmopathy did not develop within 18 months of follow-up. This sample was included in a study of Graves' ophthalmopathy and Graves' hyperthyroidism. Study-level findings and limits: Ophthalmopathy versus stable hyperthyroidism: 13-signature model gave less than 90% sensitivity, 81.08% specificity. The model flagged ophthalmopathy progression at 70% to 71% sensitivity and 72.22% specificity. Detection in blood was also observed for most expanded thyroid clonotypes above 0.001 frequency.

J gave up 2 bases and V 2 bases, and 8 bases lay outside the gene matches. This CDR3 region has 16 residues. Germline CDR1 reads MNHEY; CDR2 reads SVGAGI. Transcripts of RNA were the source for amplifying TCR beta CDR3 regions. An opening RT-PCR round employed HTBI primers and preceded a second-round multiplex PCR. TCRdb reprocessed the multiplex PCR reads via MiXCR and lists one record per CDR3 protein. The data show roughly 420,000 distinct CDR3 sequences, more than 20% seen once. The clonotype originates from a woman under 30 with stable Graves' hyperthyroidism. The chain carries TRBV6-5 and TRBJ2-5; 7 positions agree with TRBD1. Sequenced material: peripheral blood. CDR3 amino acids: CASSYVPGTVQETQYF. The CDR3 region has the DNA TGTGCCAGCAGTTACGTCCCCGGGACAGTTCAAGAGACCCAGTACTTC.